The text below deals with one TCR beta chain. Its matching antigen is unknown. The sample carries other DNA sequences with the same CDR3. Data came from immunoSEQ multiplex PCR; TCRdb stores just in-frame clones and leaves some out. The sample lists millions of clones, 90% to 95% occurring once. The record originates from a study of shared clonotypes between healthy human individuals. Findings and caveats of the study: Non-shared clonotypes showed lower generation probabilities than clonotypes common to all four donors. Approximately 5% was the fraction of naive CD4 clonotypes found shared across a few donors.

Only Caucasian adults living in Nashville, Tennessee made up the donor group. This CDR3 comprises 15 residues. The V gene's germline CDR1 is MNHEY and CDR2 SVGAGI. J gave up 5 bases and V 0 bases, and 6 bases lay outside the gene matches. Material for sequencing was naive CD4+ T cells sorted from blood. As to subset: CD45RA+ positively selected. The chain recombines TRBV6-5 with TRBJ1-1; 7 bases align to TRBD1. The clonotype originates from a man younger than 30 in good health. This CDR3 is CASSYSSQGGTEAFF. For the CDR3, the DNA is TGTGCCAGCAGTTACTCCAGCCAGGGGGGTACTGAAGCTTTCTTT.